This T cell receptor beta chain stems from a study of T cells in Graves' hyperthyroidism and ophthalmopathy (dated by TCRdb to about 2019). Study-level background: Peripheral blood was sampled at the time of initial diagnosis, prior to any treatment. TCR Vbeta CDR3 sequencing of approximately 140 peripheral blood samples (43 ophthalmopathy, roughly 72 hyperthyroidism and approximately 17 progressor patients) is reported in the paper. Following sampling, methimazole starting at 30 mg daily was given to hyperthyroidism patients, and high-dose intravenous methylprednisolone was given to ophthalmopathy patients. Prospective prediction of ophthalmopathy was tested in an independent validation cohort of 18 to 20 hyperthyroidism patients and roughly 16 patients who later progressed to ophthalmopathy. The approximately 98 discovery patients were randomly divided into training and test sets at a 7:3 ratio. In addition, the study compared T-cell repertoires in thyroid tissue and in blood from five to seven Graves' hyperthyroidism patients. TCR V-J signatures able to tell the groups apart were searched for in a discovery cohort of 90 to 100 patients, of whom more than 40 had Graves' ophthalmopathy and around 56 had stable Graves' hyperthyroidism. The study at large found these results: No statistical method was used to set the sample size in advance, and investigators knew the group allocation. Blood samples also contained most of the expanded thyroid clonotypes (frequency above 0.001), which suggests that blood repertoires may reflect thyroid immune responses. A 13 V-J signature model separated ophthalmopathy from stable hyperthyroidism, with nearly 90% sensitivity and 81.08% specificity in cross-validation and 80%/75% in testing. In validation, the model predicted progression to ophthalmopathy a median of roughly 6.5 months before onset, with around 70% sensitivity and around 76% specificity.

Ophthalmopathy patients had moderately to severely active disease, with a Clinical Activity Score of 3 or more, a NOSPECS grade of 4 or more, and a disease duration of less than 3 months. Patients with uncontrolled infections, other autoimmune diseases, pregnancy or lactation were excluded. Diagnoses relied on clinical symptoms, serum thyroxine and TRAb, thyroid ultrasound and orbital computed tomography. Ficoll-Paque density gradient centrifugation was used to isolate PBMCs from around 9.1 ml of fresh peripheral blood. Total RNA was extracted using Trizol reagent, and RNA quality was assessed on an Agilent 2100 Bioanalyzer. Amplification of TCR beta CDR3 regions was carried out from RNA transcripts. A first-round RT-PCR of the TCR CDR3 used the HTBI primer set with the Qiagen OneStep RT-PCR kit. Libraries were constructed in a second round of multiplex PCR, after which size selection and purification were performed. Libraries were sequenced paired-end with 100 bp reads on an Illumina HiSeq2000. The original methods were these. SOAPnuke was used to process the raw data, with reads discarded if the reads contained adapters or uncalled bases, had a mean Phred below 15, or lacked an exact constant-primer or identifier match. High-quality paired reads were merged using COPE v1.2.5, and each unique nucleotide sequence was defined as a clonotype. MiTCR v1.1 was used to align clonotypes to the IMGT TRBV, TRBD and TRBJ reference segments. The analysis included only V-J combinations with a frequency above 0.0001, which together covered approximately 99% of the repertoires. The TCS score was defined as the ratio of F50 (clonal expansion) to E x V (chaos), calculated using BLOSUM62-based TCRdist between CDR3 peptides within each V-J. Welch's t-statistics and random forest reduced 450 to 600 V-J features to about 12, which were used in a naive Bayes classifier (R e1071). Clones were called with MiXCR by TCRdb after fastp trimmed the public reads at Q25, and only in-frame beta chains were retained. Records with the same CDR3 protein are collapsed into one entry carrying the most frequent genes and DNA. For this entry, the V and J calls and clone size follow TCRdb and not the study's own pipeline. This sample is represented by about 640,000 distinct CDR3 sequences; about a fifth of them were singletons. Roughly a third of the sample is held by the ten biggest clonotypes.

In regard to this clonotype: Its target antigen remains unknown. No quality values exist for individual bases; no much larger clone is one base distant.

The TCR originated in a young man with Graves' ophthalmopathy. Sequenced input: blood.

Read as DNA, the sequence is TGTGCCAGCAGTTTATGGCCCGGGACTAGCGGGAGTAGCACGCAGTATTTT. Its protein is CASSLWPGTSGSSTQYF. Recombination linked TRBV27 to TRBJ2-3; 14 bases in between match TRBD2. Based on the germline V gene (reference sequence), the CDR1 and CDR2 sequences are MNHEY and SMNVEV. From V the trimming removes 1 base and from J it removes 9 bases, while the gene matches leave 9 bases of the junction unaccounted for. CDR3 length: 17 amino acids, cysteine to phenylalanine. Left in the record is the CDR3 DNA by itself, 51 bases read in frame from the first base.